The clone carrying this T cell receptor (beta chain) was seen only once. The data belong to a study of identical twins. Each CDR3 protein gets one entry after TCRdb re-called the 5' RACE reads with MiXCR. The sample holds a few hundred thousand distinct CDR3 sequences; roughly a quarter are singletons and the top ten take about 2.7%. The V gene lost 3 bases and the J gene lost 7 bases, with 16 bases spanning the gap. Germline V gene lookup returns CDR1 ENHRY and CDR2 SYGVKD. This CDR3 has 14 residues. These same data were also listed under a study on T cells expressing NK-cell markers.

The source material was CD4+ T cells sorted from blood. The chain couples TRBV10-3 to TRBJ2-7; D uncertain. This clonotype was sampled from a woman aged 18-29 years in good health. The CDR3 loop reads CAISDWTSPLEQYF. Written as DNA, the CDR3 is TGTGCCATCAGTGACTGGACCTCCCCCCTGGAGCAGTACTTC.